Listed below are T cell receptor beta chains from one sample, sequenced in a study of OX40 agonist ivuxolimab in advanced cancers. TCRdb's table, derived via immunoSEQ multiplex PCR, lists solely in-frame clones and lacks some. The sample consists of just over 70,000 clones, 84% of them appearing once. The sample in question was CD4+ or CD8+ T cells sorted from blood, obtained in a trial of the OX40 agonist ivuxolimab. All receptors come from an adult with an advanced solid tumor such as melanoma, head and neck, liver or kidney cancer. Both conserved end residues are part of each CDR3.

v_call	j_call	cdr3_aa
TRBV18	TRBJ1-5	CASSPGVTSNQPQHF
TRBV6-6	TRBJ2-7	CASSGLADTYEQYF
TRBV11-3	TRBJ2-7	CASSHGRDEQYF
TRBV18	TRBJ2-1	CASSPPQAGSYNEQFF
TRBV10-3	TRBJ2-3	CAISESSGRPDTQYF
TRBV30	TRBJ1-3	CAWSALASLDSGNTIYF
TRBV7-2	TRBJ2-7	CASSISGGSYEQYF
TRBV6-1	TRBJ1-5	CASNDRGHQFSNQPQHF
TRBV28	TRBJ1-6	CASSYDRNSDNNSPLHF
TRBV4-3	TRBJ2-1	CASSQDQRASGVYYNEQFF
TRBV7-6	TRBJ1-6	CASSPSDRDSPLHF
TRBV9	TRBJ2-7	CASSVDLGTGPMGQYF
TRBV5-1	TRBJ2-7	CASSLAGDRVLDSYEQYF
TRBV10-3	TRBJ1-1	CAISEAGLNTEAFF
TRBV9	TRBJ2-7	CASSVGLRNEQYF
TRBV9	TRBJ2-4	CASSAGQGNIQYF
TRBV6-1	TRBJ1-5	CASSPERVNQPQHF
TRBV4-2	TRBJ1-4	CASSQDIIDGGQGREKLFF
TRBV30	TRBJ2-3	CAWKVGRGIDTQYF
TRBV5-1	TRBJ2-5	CASSSGLAGQETQYF
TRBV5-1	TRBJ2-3	CASSSQGDTQYF
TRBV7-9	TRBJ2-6	CASSPQWTGANVLTF
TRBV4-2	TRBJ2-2	CASSQLRSGGAFENTGELFF
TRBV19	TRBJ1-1	CASSIGRQTEAFF
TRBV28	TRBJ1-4	CASRQGWGRTNEKLFF
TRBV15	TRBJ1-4	CATSRDQANEKLFF
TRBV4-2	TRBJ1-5	CASSRDSYWSGINQPQHF
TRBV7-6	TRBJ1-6	CASSLEVLRGQSSYNSPLHF